Below are 20 T cell receptor beta chains sequenced from a single sample in a study of blood T cell repertoires in COVID-19. The repertoire was sequenced with immunoSEQ multiplex PCR; TCRdb's copy has only in-frame clones and lacks some. The table lists approximately 260,000 clones, around 90% of them singletons. The sequenced sample consisted of PBMCs or T cells enriched from blood (not recorded which). All receptors derive from a woman in her 30s with acute COVID-19.

The CDR3 region is CASRGTGGHLYEQYF. In DNA, the CDR3 is TGTGCCAGCAGAGGGACAGGTGGGCATCTTTACGAGCAGTACTTC. V usage is TRBV2 and J usage is TRBJ2-7; TRBD1 agrees at 8 bases. CDR3 length equals 15 residues. Germline V lookup: CDR1 SNHLY, CDR2 FYNNEI. J lost 4 bases, V lost 6 bases, and 11 bases had no gene match.

The chain is built from TRBV3-1 (or the pseudogene TRBV3-2) and TRBJ1-5; tentative D call: TRBD1 (5 bases). The CDR3 covers 13 residues. Germline V gene lookup returns CDR1 LGHDT and CDR2 YNNKEL (reference sequence). Trimming pared 5 bases from V and 6 bases from J, leaving 11 bases between. The CDR3: CASSFQGSQPQHF. CDR3 in DNA: TGTGCCAGCAGCTTCCAGGGAAGTCAGCCCCAGCATTTT.

V usage is TRBV2 and J usage is TRBJ2-3; 9 positions agree with TRBD1. Germline V gene lookup returns CDR1 SNHLY and CDR2 FYNNEI. Germline trimming cut 6 bases from V and 1 base from J; bases unmatched to any gene: 2. CDR3 length: 14 residues. CDR3 protein: CASSYRGRTDTQYF. The CDR3 region has the DNA TGTGCCAGCAGCTACAGGGGGCGCACAGATACGCAGTATTTT.

V is TRBV10-3 and J is TRBJ1-1; possible D gene TRBD1, 6 bases. Germline CDR1 and CDR2: ENHRY and SYGVKD. Trimming took off 4 bases at V and 5 bases at J, with 8 bases between the two ends. This CDR3 region has 12 residues. The CDR3 here is CAISVRGTEAFF. The CDR3 DNA reads TGTGCCATCAGTGTAAGGGGGACTGAAGCTTTCTTT.

The chain links TRBV3-1 (or the pseudogene TRBV3-2) to TRBJ2-5, with 7 bases that match TRBD1. Germline V lookup: CDR1 LGHDT, CDR2 YNNKEL (reference sequence). J was trimmed by 3 bases and V by 4 bases; bases with no gene match: 8. The CDR3 loop spans 15 amino acids. The CDR3 loop reads CASSLPGTAKETQYF. The CDR3 DNA reads as TGTGCCAGCAGCCTGCCCGGGACAGCGAAAGAGACCCAGTACTTC.

CDR3 DNA: TGTGCCAGCTCACCCAGCGTACTTCAGACAGGGGGCGACTATGGCTACACCTTC. Its protein is CASSPSVLQTGGDYGYTF. This sequence joins TRBV18 and TRBJ1-2; 10 bases match TRBD1. The CDR3 runs 18 residues. CDR1 and CDR2 (germline): KGHSH, LQKENI. With V trimmed by 3 bases and J by 3 bases, 13 bases remained unmatched.

This clone was seen more than once but under ten times. The genes are TRBV14 and TRBJ1-4; 9 nucleotides align to TRBD1. The CDR3 covers 16 residues. V was clipped by 6 bases and J by 10 bases; unmatched bases: 15. Per germline, CDR1 SGHDN and CDR2 FVKESK. The CDR3 here is CASSQLSGQGVVKLFF. CDR3 in DNA: TGTGCCAGCAGTCAGTTGTCGGGACAGGGAGTCGTAAAACTGTTTTTT.

V is TRBV3-1 (or the pseudogene TRBV3-2) and J is TRBJ1-5; perhaps TRBD1 as D (5 bases). The CDR3 sequence is 15 residues long. Trimming shortened V by 1 base and J by 10 bases, and 17 bases separated the two germline ends. Germline CDR1 is LGHDT and CDR2 is YNNKEL (reference sequence). The CDR3 DNA reads as TGTGCCAGCAGCCAAGGGTCCGGGACTTTTACCCCCCAGCATTTT. It is translated as CASSQGSGTFTPQHF.

The chain combines TRBV29-1 with TRBJ2-5; D is unresolved. This CDR3 contains 12 residues. Trimming stripped 4 bases from V and 0 bases from J, with 6 bases between. The V gene's germline CDR1 is SQVTM and CDR2 ANQGSEA. CDR3 region: CSVVTDQETQYF. CDR3 bases: TGCAGCGTTGTAACAGACCAAGAGACCCAGTACTTC.

The chain recombines TRBV7-2 with TRBJ1-4; no reliable D call. Trimming left V 5 bases short and J 8 bases short, with 12 bases between. The CDR3 totals 13 residues. Germline loops: CDR1 SGHTA, CDR2 FQGNSA. CDR3 protein: CASSPREQEKLFF. The CDR3 nucleotides are TGTGCCAGCAGCCCACGGGAGCAAGAAAAACTGTTTTTT. Combining the CDR3 with reference TRBV7-2 and TRBJ1-4 gives the whole variable domain GAGVSQSPSNKVTEKGKDVELRCDPISGHTALYWYRQSLGQGLEFLIYFQGNSAPDKSGLPSDRFSAERTGGSVSTLTIQRTQQEDSAVYLCASSPREQEKLFFGSGTQLSVL.

This clone occurred once. The chain recombines TRBV23-1 with TRBJ1-1; TRBD1 might be the D (6 bases). TRBV23-1 is an ORF, with its function uncertain. Trimming stripped 2 bases from V and 4 bases from J, with 20 bases between. The CDR3 totals 17 residues. The CDR3, as DNA: TGCGCCAGCAGTCAACGGAACCCGCAACAGGGTTGCACTGAAGCTTTCTTT. Translating gives CASSQRNPQQGCTEAFF.

This clone was found a few times. This chain links TRBV2 with TRBJ2-7, with D tentatively TRBD2 (6 bases). V was clipped by 2 bases and J by 6 bases, with 17 bases between them. The CDR3 runs 15 residues. The germline V gene encodes CDR1 SNHLY and CDR2 FYNNEI. The CDR3 loop reads CASSEPPGGRFEQYF. CDR3 DNA sequence: TGTGCCAGCAGTGAACCCCCCGGGGGTAGGTTCGAGCAGTACTTC.

The chain joins TRBV11-2 to TRBJ2-7; TRBD2 aligns across 8 bases. There are 13 residues in the CDR3. The ends lost 10 bases at V and 1 base at J; junction bases unmatched: 6. The germline V gene has CDR1 SGHAT and CDR2 FQNNGV. In DNA form, the CDR3 reads TGTGCCATATCCGGGAGGGGTTCCTACGAGCAGTACTTC. Its protein product is CAISGRGSYEQYF.

Of note for this clone: The sample contains more than one DNA sequence encoding this CDR3. The J gene is TRBJ2-1, the V gene TRBV5-4, with 9 bases identical to TRBD2. Losses at the gene ends were 0 bases for V and 4 bases for J; bases not matched to a gene: 2. Looked up from germline, CDR1 is SGHNT and CDR2 is YYREEE (reference sequence). The CDR3 has 15 residues. CDR3 nucleotide sequence: TGTGCCAGCAGCTTGGCCGCGGGAGGGTACAATGAGCAGTTCTTC. Its translation is CASSLAAGGYNEQFF.

This clone was seen more than once but under ten times. The V call is TRBV5-1, the J call TRBJ2-1, with unresolved D. The V end lost 4 bases, the J end lost 4 bases, and 9 bases lay between the germline ends. The germline V gene has CDR1 SGHRS and CDR2 YFSETQ. CDR3 length: 13 residues. CDR3 sequence: CASSMGRYNEQFF. CDR3 nucleotides: TGCGCCAGCAGCATGGGCCGGTACAATGAGCAGTTCTTC. Looking up the rest from reference TRBV5-1 and TRBJ2-1 gives the full variable domain: KAGVTQTPRYLIKTRGQQVTLSCSPISGHRSVSWYQQTPGQGLQFLFEYFSETQRNKGNFPGRFSGRQFSNSRSEMNVSTLELGDSALYLCASSMGRYNEQFFGPGTRLTVL.

The chain carries TRBV10-3 and TRBJ1-2, with 9 bases that match TRBD1. Germline loops: CDR1 ENHRY, CDR2 SYGVKD. V shed 6 bases and J 5 bases; nucleotides not matched to a gene: 10. CDR3 length: 15 residues. This chain's CDR3 is CAISPPGTGMYGYTF. The CDR3, as DNA: TGTGCCATCAGCCCCCCCGGGACAGGGATGTATGGCTACACCTTC.

The chain recombines TRBV21-1 with TRBJ1-1. TRBV21-1 is deemed a pseudogene. The CDR3 has 19 amino acids. The CDR3: CASSKDVLGTDSLNTEAFF. CDR3 bases: TGTGCCAGCAGCAAAGACGTTTTAGGGACTGACTCGTTGAACACTGAAGCTTTCTTT.

The rearrangement uses TRBV2 and TRBJ2-7, with 9 positions matching TRBD1. The J segment lost 6 bases and the V segment lost 10 bases, leaving 7 bases of the junction unmatched. Germline CDR1 SNHLY, CDR2 FYNNEI. The CDR3 is made up of 12 amino acids. The CDR3 loop is CATGTGHAEQYF. The DNA for the CDR3 is TGTGCCACCGGGACAGGGCATGCCGAGCAGTACTTC.

The V and J genes are TRBV27 and TRBJ1-5, with 11 nucleotides matching TRBD1. V was pared by 6 bases and J by 2 bases, with 3 bases of the junction left unmatched. Germline V gives CDR1 MNHEY, CDR2 SMNVEV (reference sequence). The CDR3 contains 15 residues. As DNA, the CDR3 is TGTGCCAGCAGGGACAGGGGGCTTGGCAATCAGCCCCAGCATTTT. Translating gives CASRDRGLGNQPQHF.

This sequence joins TRBV6-1 and TRBJ2-2, with D hard to call. The length of the CDR3 is 12 residues. Germline values: CDR1 MNHNS, CDR2 SASEGT. Between the trimmed V and J ends, which lost 5 bases and 5 bases, there was a span of 6 bases. CDR3 in DNA: TGTGCCAGCAGTCCGACTACCGGGGAGCTGTTTTTT. Translated: CASSPTTGELFF.